The clone carrying this T cell receptor (beta chain) has just a few counts. The data were obtained in a study of cytomegalovirus exposure and HLA in healthy donors. CDR3 length: 13 amino acids. Germline CDR1 is SGHNT and CDR2 is YYREEE (reference sequence). Trimming pared 4 bases from V and 6 bases from J, leaving 11 bases between. Use of 60 Vbeta and 13 Jbeta primers characterized the PCR. TCRdb's table, derived via immunoSEQ multiplex PCR, lists solely in-frame clones and lacks some. The data hold under 200,000 clones, with about 71% observed a single time. The source material was PBMCs. The receptor was derived from a woman aged 40 to 50 in good health and CMV-seropositive. The chain links TRBV5-4 to TRBJ2-1; D gene ambiguous. CDR3 amino acids: CASSPLAPNEQFF. Written as DNA, the CDR3 is TGTGCCAGCAGCCCCTTGGCCCCCAATGAGCAGTTCTTC.